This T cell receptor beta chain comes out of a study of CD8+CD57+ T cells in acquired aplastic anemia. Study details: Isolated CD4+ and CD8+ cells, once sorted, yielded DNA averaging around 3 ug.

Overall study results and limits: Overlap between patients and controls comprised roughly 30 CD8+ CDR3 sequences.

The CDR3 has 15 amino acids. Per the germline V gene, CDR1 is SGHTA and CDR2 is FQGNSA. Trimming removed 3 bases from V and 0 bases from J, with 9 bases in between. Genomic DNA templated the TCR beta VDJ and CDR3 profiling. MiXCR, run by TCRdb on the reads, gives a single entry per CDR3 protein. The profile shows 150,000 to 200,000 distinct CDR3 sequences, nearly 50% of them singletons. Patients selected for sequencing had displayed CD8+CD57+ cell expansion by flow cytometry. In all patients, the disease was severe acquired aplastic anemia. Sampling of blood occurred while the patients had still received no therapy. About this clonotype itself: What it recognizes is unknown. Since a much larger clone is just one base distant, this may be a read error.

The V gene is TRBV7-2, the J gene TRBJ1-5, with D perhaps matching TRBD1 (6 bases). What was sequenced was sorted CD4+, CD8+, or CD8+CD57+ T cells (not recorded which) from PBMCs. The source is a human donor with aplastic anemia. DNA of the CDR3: TGTGCCAGCAGCTTGGGGGGGCTTAGCAATCAGCCCCAGCATTTT. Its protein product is CASSLGGLSNQPQHF.